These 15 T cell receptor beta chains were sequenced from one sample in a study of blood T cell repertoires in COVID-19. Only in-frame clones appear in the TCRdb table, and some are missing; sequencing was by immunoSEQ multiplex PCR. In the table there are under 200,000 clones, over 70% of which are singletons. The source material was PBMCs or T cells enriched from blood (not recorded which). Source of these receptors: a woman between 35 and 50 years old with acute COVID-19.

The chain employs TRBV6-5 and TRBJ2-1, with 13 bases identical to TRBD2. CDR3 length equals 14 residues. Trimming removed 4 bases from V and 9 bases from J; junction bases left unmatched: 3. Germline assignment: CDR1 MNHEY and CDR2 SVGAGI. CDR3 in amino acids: CASSWTSGSGEQFF. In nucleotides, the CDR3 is TGTGCCAGCAGTTGGACTAGCGGGAGTGGTGAGCAGTTCTTC.

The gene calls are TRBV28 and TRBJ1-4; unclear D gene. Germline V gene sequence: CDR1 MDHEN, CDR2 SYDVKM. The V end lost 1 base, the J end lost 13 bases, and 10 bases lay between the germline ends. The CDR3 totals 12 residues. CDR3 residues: CASSLFRAGLFF. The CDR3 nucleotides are TGTGCCAGCAGTTTATTCCGAGCGGGACTGTTTTTT.

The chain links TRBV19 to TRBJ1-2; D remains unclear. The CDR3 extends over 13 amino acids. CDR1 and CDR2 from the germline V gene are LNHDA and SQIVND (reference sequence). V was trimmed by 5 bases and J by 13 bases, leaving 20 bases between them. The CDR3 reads CASSLMKGRGSTF. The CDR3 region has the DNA TGTGCCAGTAGTCTTATGAAGGGCCGTGGGAGCACCTTC.

CDR3 nucleotide sequence: TGCGCCAGCAGCTTGAGGGCGGGAGCTCAAGAGCAGTACTTC. Encoded protein: CASSLRAGAQEQYF. V usage is TRBV5-1 and J usage is TRBJ2-7; 7 bases match TRBD2. CDR1 and CDR2 (germline): SGHRS, YFSETQ. The CDR3 covers 14 residues. V gave up 1 base and J gave up 7 bases; unmatched junction bases: 8.

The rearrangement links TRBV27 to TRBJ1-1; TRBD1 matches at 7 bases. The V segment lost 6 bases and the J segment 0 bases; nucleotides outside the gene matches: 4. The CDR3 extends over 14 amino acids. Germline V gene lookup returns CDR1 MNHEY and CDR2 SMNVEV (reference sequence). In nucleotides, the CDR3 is TGTGCCAGCAGGCCGGGACAGATGAACACTGAAGCTTTCTTT. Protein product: CASRPGQMNTEAFF.

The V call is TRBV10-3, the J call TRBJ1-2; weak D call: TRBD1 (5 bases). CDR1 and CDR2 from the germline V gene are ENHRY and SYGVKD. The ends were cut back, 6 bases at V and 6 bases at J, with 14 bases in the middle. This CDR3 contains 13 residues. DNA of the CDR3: TGTGCCATCAGCCCTGGACATCGGGATGGCTACACCTTC. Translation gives CAISPGHRDGYTF.

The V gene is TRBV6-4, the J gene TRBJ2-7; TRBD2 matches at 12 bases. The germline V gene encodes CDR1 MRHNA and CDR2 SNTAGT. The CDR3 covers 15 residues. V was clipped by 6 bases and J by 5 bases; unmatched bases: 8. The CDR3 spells CASRPLAGGPDEQYV. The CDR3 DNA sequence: TGTGCCAGCAGACCGCTAGCGGGAGGGCCGGACGAGCAGTACGTC.

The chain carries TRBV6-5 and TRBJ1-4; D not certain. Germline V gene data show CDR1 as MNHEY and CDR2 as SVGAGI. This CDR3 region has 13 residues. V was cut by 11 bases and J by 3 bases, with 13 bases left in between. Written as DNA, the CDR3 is TGTGCCGGCGCTAGGACTTCTAATGAAAAACTGTTTTTT. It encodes CAGARTSNEKLFF.

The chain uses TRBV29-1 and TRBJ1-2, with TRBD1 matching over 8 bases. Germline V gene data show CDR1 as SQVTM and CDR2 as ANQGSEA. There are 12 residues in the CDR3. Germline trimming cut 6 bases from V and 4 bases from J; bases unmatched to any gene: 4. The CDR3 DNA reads TGCAGCGTCTCGGACAGGGTCTATGGCTACACCTTC. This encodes CSVSDRVYGYTF.

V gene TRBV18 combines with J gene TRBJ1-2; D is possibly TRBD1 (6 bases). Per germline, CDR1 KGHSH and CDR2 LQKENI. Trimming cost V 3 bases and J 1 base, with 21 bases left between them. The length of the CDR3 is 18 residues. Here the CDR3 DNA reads TGTGCCAGCTCACCCGCACCAGGACAGCAGGGAGTTAACTATGGCTACACCTTC. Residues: CASSPAPGQQGVNYGYTF. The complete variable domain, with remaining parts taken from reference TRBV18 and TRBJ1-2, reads NAGVMQNPRHLVRRRGQEARLRCSPMKGHSHVYWYRQLPEEGLKFMVYLQKENIIDESGMPKERFSAEFPKEGPSILRIQQVVRGDSAAYFCASSPAPGQQGVNYGYTFGSGTRLTVV.

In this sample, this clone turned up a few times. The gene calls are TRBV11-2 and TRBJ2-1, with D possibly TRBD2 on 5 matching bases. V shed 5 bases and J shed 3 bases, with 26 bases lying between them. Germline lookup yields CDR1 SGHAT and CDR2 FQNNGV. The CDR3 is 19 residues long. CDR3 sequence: CASSPTGSGGAPLYNEQFF. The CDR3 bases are TGTGCCAGCAGCCCGACGGGGTCCGGAGGAGCGCCACTCTACAATGAGCAGTTCTTC.

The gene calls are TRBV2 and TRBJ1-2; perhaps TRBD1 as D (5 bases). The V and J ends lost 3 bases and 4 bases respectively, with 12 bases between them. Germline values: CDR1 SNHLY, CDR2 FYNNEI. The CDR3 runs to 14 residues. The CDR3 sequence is CASSEAGRVYGYTF. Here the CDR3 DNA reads TGTGCCAGCAGTGAGGCAGGGAGGGTCTATGGCTACACCTTC.

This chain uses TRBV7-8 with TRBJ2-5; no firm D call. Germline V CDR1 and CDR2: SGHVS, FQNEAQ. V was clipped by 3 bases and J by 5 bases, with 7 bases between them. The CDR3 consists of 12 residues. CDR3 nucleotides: TGTGCCAGCAGCTTTCTTGTGGAGACCCAGTACTTC. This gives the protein CASSFLVETQYF.

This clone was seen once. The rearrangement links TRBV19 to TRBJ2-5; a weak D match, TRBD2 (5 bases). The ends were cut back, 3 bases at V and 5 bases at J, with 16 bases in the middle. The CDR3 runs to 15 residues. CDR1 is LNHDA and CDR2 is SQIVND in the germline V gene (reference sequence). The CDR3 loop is CASSMPRSVGETQYF. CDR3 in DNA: TGTGCCAGTAGTATGCCTCGTAGCGTGGGGGAGACCCAGTACTTC.

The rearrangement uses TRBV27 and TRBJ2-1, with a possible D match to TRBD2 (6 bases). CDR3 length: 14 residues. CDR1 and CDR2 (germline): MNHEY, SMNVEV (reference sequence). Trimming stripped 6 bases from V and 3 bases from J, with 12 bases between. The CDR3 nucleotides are TGTGCCAGCAGCCTTCCGGGACTCTACAATGAGCAGTTCTTC. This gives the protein CASSLPGLYNEQFF.